This TCR beta chain derives from a study of Ad26.COV2.S vaccination and SARS-CoV-2 variants. The study, taken as a whole, reports: Total responses of T cells may have been underestimated by the analyses of TCR breadth and depth. Placebo recipients and vaccine recipients were similar in non-spike TCR breadth.

Treatment given: roughly 18 received Ad26.COV2.S at low or high dose, single or two shots; 5 received placebo; per-sample allocation not given. Samples were taken on day 63 after the first vaccine or placebo injection. Spike of the Wuhan-strain SARS-CoV-2 was expressed by an Ad26 vector, which formed the vaccine. Comments on this clone: Its matching antigen is unknown.

Sequencing was performed with immunoSEQ multiplex PCR; in TCRdb, only in-frame clones are kept and a portion is missing. The sample lists roughly 270,000 clones; 87% were seen once. V shed 5 bases and J 3 bases; nucleotides not matched to a gene: 2. CDR3 length: 14 residues. Germline V gene sequence: CDR1 LNHDA, CDR2 SQIVND (reference sequence). This sequence originates from a person aged 18-65 years who received the Ad26.COV2.S COVID-19 vaccine or a placebo. The starting material was peripheral blood, obtained in a trial of Ad26.COV2.S vaccine versus placebo. The chain is built from TRBV19 and TRBJ2-1; 9 bases are shared with TRBD1. CDR3 nucleotides: TGTGCCAGTAGTCCGGGACAGGGCTACAATGAGCAGTTCTTC. Translation: CASSPGQGYNEQFF.